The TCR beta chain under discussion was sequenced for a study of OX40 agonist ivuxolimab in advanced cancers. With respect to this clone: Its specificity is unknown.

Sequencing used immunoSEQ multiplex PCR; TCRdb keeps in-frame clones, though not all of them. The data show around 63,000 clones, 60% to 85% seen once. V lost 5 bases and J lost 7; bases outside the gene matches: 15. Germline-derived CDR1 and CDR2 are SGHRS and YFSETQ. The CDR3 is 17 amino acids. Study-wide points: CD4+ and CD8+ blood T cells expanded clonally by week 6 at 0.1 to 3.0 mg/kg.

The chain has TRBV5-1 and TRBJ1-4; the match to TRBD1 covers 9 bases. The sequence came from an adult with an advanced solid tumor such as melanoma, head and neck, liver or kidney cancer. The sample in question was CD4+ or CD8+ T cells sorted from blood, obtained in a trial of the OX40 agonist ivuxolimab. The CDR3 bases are TGCGCCAGCAGTCCCGGGACAGGGTCTTCCTTAGGTGAAAAACTGTTTTTT. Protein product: CASSPGTGSSLGEKLFF. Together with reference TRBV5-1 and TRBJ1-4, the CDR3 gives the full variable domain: KAGVTQTPRYLIKTRGQQVTLSCSPISGHRSVSWYQQTPGQGLQFLFEYFSETQRNKGNFPGRFSGRQFSNSRSEMNVSTLELGDSALYLCASSPGTGSSLGEKLFFGSGTQLSVL.